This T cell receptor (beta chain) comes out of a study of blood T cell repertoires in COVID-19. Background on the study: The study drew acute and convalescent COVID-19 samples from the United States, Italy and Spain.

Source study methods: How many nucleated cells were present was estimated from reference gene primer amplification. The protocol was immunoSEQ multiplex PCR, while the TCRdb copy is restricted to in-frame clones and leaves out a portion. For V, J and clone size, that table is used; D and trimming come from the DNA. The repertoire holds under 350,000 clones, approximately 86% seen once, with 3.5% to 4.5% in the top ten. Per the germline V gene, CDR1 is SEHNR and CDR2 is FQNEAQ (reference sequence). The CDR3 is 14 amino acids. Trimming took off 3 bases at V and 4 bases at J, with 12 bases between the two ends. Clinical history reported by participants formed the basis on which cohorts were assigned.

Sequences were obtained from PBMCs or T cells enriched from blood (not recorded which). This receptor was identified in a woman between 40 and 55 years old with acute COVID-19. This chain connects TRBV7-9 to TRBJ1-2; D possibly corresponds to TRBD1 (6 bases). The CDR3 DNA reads TGTGCCAGCAGCTTTCTCGGACAGCTCTATGGCTACACCTTC. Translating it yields CASSFLGQLYGYTF.